This T cell receptor beta chain was recorded in a study of blood T cells in healthy people across ages. A J-beta primer mix and a sample-barcoded 5' primer were used in a second PCR of roughly 7 to 12 cycles. Each cDNA molecule was tagged by a template-switch adaptor that had 12 random nucleotides. In TCRdb, the 5' RACE reads were re-called with MiXCR into one record per CDR3 protein. The sample records approximately 780,000 distinct CDR3 sequences, 20% to 30% being singletons. Study-wide points: Comparison with aged donors showed that long-lived donors had more naive CD4+ cells and higher diversity.

This clonotype was observed at least ten times. Its specificity is not known. In addition, the sample was reused for a study of T cells of mothers and their children. From that study: Slightly higher but non-significant overlap marked related mother-child pairs versus unrelated pairs.

Sequenced sample: blood. This receptor was taken from a boy younger than 18 in good health.

The CDR3 bases are TGCGCCAGCAGCTCTGGGGAGGTGTATGAGACCCAGTACTTC. Protein sequence: CASSSGEVYETQYF. The chain recombines TRBV5-1 with TRBJ2-5; maybe TRBD2 (6 bases). V dropped 3 bases and J dropped 5 bases, with 14 bases sitting between them. CDR1 is SGHRS and CDR2 is YFSETQ in the germline V gene. The CDR3 is 14 amino acids.